These 18 T cell receptor beta chains came from one sample sequenced in a study of CD8 T cells in ankylosing spondylitis. TCRdb reprocessed the 5' RACE reads with MiXCR, giving one entry per CDR3 protein. Of approximately 240,000 distinct CDR3 sequences listed, under 30% are singletons. Specimen: blood, either unsorted or a sorted T cell fraction (not recorded which). Receptor source: a male donor with ankylosing spondylitis or in good health (not recorded which).

This clonotype was detected only a few times. The V call is TRBV6-1, the J call TRBJ1-2; no clear D gene. Germline values: CDR1 MNHNS, CDR2 SASEGT. CDR3 length: 12 amino acids. The V end was cut by 3 bases, the J end by 4 bases, with 6 bases between. CDR3 in DNA: TGTGCCAGCAGTGATGGCAGCTATGGCTACACCTTC. This gives the protein CASSDGSYGYTF.

This clonotype has just a few counts. The chain joins TRBV20-1 to TRBJ2-1; D tentatively fits TRBD1 or TRBD2 (6 bases each). This CDR3 contains 11 residues. Germline loops: CDR1 DFQATT, CDR2 SNEGSKA (reference sequence). CDR3 in DNA: TGCAGGGGGGGCGGCTACAATGAGCAGTTCTTC. It is translated as CRGGGYNEQFF.

This clonotype was seen only once. The CDR3 is CASSSHRRGQGYEQYF. The CDR3 nucleotides read TGTGCCAGCAGCTCCCACCGGAGGGGACAGGGCTACGAGCAGTACTTC. This chain links TRBV7-2 with TRBJ2-7; 9 nucleotides line up with TRBD1. Trimming cost V 4 bases and J 3 bases; bases outside gene matches: 10. Germline loops: CDR1 SGHTA, CDR2 FQGNSA. The CDR3 sequence is 16 residues long.

This chain uses TRBV20-1 with TRBJ1-5, with TRBD1 as a possible D gene (5 bases). The V and J ends lost 6 bases and 4 bases respectively, with 25 bases between them. The CDR3 contains 17 residues. Looked up from germline, CDR1 is DFQATT and CDR2 is SNEGSKA (reference sequence). CDR3 in DNA: TGCAGTGCCCCTTCTCCTTTCGGCAGGGCGAGGAATCAGCCCCAGCATTTT. Translated: CSAPSPFGRARNQPQHF.

The chain carries TRBV28 and TRBJ2-1; 8 bases agree with TRBD1. The CDR3 has 17 amino acids. Germline CDR1 and CDR2: MDHEN and SYDVKM. The V segment lost 4 bases and the J segment 3 bases; nucleotides outside the gene matches: 11. CDR3 bases: TGTGCCAGCAGTTCTCACCCCGGACAGGGCTACTACAATGAGCAGTTCTTC. Its translation is CASSSHPGQGYYNEQFF.

The chain links TRBV2 to TRBJ2-3; tentative D call: TRBD2 (5 bases). This CDR3 is built from 16 residues. CDR1 and CDR2 (germline): SNHLY, FYNNEI. Trimming pared 7 bases from V and 4 bases from J, leaving 21 bases between. This CDR3 reads CASKVEAGRRADTQYF. CDR3 nucleotide sequence: TGTGCCAGCAAGGTTGAGGCGGGCCGTCGGGCAGATACGCAGTATTTT.

The chain has TRBV24-1 and TRBJ1-2, with D uncertain. Trimming took off 4 bases at V and 2 bases at J, with 7 bases between the two ends. CDR1 and CDR2 from the germline V gene are KGHDR and SFDVKD. The CDR3 has 13 residues. As DNA, the CDR3 is TGTGCCACCAGTGAGCGGATAAACTATGGCTACACCTTC. Translating it yields CATSERINYGYTF.

The chain recombines TRBV9 with TRBJ2-3; 11 nucleotides line up with TRBD2. After removal of 2 bases from V and 2 bases from J, the junction contained 4 bases not matched to a gene. The CDR3 totals 16 residues. CDR1 is SGDLS and CDR2 is YYNGEE in the germline V gene. This CDR3 reads CASSVLAGGLTDTQYF. CDR3 bases: TGTGCCAGCAGCGTCCTAGCGGGGGGACTCACAGATACGCAGTATTTT.

The chain combines TRBV4-2 with TRBJ2-1; D is perhaps TRBD1 or TRBD2 (5 bases each). The CDR3 is 11 residues long. V was clipped by 4 bases and J by 12 bases, with 10 bases between them. In germline, CDR1 is LGHNA, CDR2 YNFKEQ. This chain's CDR3 is CASSRGTRQFF. The CDR3 DNA reads as TGTGCCAGCAGCCGGGGGACGCGGCAGTTCTTC.

The chain recombines TRBV24-1 with TRBJ1-2; TRBD1 is a possible D gene (5 bases). The CDR3 contains 13 residues. Trimming pared 5 bases from V and 6 bases from J, leaving 12 bases between. Germline V gives CDR1 KGHDR, CDR2 SFDVKD. The DNA of the CDR3 is TGTGCCACCAGTGCCCAGAAGGGGAATGGCTACACCTTC. It encodes CATSAQKGNGYTF.

V usage is TRBV4-1 and J usage is TRBJ2-3; no clear D gene. CDR3 length equals 14 residues. V lost 0 bases to trimming and J lost 4 bases, with 8 bases between them. Germline V gene sequence: CDR1 MGHRA, CDR2 YSYEKL. CDR3 residues: CASSQEVSPDTQYF. The CDR3, as DNA: TGCGCCAGCAGCCAAGAAGTTAGCCCAGATACGCAGTATTTT.

J is TRBJ1-5 and V is TRBV7-2; TRBD1 is a possible D gene (6 bases). Germline loops: CDR1 SGHTA, CDR2 FQGNSA. The length of the CDR3 is 14 residues. Trimming removed 6 bases at V and 9 bases at J, with 18 bases between. This chain's CDR3 is CASRPNRDRGPQHF. In nucleotides, the CDR3 is TGTGCCAGCAGGCCTAACAGGGACCGTGGGCCCCAGCATTTT.

This clonotype was detected many times. The chain combines TRBV5-6 with TRBJ1-4, with TRBD1 as a possible D gene (6 bases). The V and J ends lost 4 bases and 7 bases respectively, with 17 bases between them. CDR1 SGHDT and CDR2 YYEEEE come from the germline V gene. The CDR3 covers 15 residues. The CDR3 DNA follows: TGTGCCAGCAGCGGGCGGACAGCCTCTGCTGAAAAACTGTTTTTT. Translated, it gives CASSGRTASAEKLFF.

As regards this clonotype: This may be a read error, as it is one base from a much larger clone. The chain carries TRBV6-6 and TRBJ2-4, with 7 bases fitting TRBD1. From germline, CDR1 is MNHNY and CDR2 SVGAGI (reference sequence). J was trimmed by 8 bases and V by 6 bases; bases with no gene match: 7. CDR3 length: 13 amino acids. The CDR3 DNA follows: TGTGCCAGCAGAGCCCCAGGGGGACACATTCAGTACTTC. It translates to CASRAPGGHIQYF.

The chain couples TRBV5-1 to TRBJ2-1; the D gene is possibly TRBD2 (7 bases). Trimming took off 4 bases at V and 9 bases at J, with 17 bases between the two ends. Germline assignment: CDR1 SGHRS and CDR2 YFSETQ. The CDR3 is 14 amino acids. The CDR3: CASSMGAGVTEQFF. The CDR3 DNA reads as TGCGCCAGCAGCATGGGGGCGGGGGTCACTGAGCAGTTCTTC.

The chain joins TRBV7-8 to TRBJ2-1; TRBD1 matches at 12 bases. Germline CDR1 and CDR2: SGHVS and FQNEAQ. V was pared by 5 bases and J by 10 bases, with 9 bases of the junction left unmatched. This CDR3 is built from 15 residues. The CDR3 loop is CASSVRGQGAGEQFF. Here the CDR3 DNA reads TGTGCCAGCAGCGTCAGGGGACAGGGGGCGGGGGAGCAGTTCTTC. Full variable domain (remainder filled in from reference TRBV7-8 and TRBJ2-1): GAGVSQSPRYKVAKRGQDVALRCDPISGHVSLFWYQQALGQGPEFLTYFQNEAQLDKSGLPSDRFFAERPEGSVSTLKIQRTQQEDSAVYLCASSVRGQGAGEQFFGPGTRLTVL.

This clonotype was picked up many times. The J gene is TRBJ2-3, the V gene TRBV12-3 or TRBV12-4; tentatively, D is TRBD1 or TRBD2 (5 bases each). V was clipped by 6 bases and J by 4 bases, with 20 bases between them. This CDR3 has 16 residues. CDR3 region: CASSSRPGPLADTQYF. The CDR3 DNA reads as TGTGCCAGCAGCTCCCGACCGGGGCCGCTGGCAGATACGCAGTATTTT.

This rearrangement joins TRBV27 to TRBJ2-7; D is uncertain. The CDR3 sequence is 15 residues long. CDR1 MNHEY and CDR2 SMNVEV come from the germline V gene (reference sequence). V gave up 3 bases and J gave up 3 bases, with 15 bases separating them. The CDR3 DNA reads as TGTGCCAGCAGTTTTAGGCGGCCTCCCTACTACGAGCAGTACTTC. Its translation: CASSFRRPPYYEQYF.